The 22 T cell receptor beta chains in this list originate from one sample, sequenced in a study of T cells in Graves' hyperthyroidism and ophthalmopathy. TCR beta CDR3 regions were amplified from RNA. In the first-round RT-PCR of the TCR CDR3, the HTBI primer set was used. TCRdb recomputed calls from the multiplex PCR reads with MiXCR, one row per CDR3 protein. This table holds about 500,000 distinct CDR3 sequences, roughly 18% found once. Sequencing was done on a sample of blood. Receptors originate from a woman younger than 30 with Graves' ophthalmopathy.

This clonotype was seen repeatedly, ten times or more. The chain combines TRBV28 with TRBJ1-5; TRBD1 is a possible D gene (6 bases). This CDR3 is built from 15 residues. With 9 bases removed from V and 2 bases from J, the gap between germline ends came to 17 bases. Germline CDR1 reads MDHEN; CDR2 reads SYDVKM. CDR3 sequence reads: CASTLGGGGNQPQHF. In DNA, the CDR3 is TGTGCCAGTACTCTCGGAGGGGGGGGCAATCAGCCCCAGCATTTT.

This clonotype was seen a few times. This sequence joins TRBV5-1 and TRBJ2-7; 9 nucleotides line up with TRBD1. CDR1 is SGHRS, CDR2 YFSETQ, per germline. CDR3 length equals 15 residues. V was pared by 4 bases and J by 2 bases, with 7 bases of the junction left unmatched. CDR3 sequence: CASSPGQGLTYEQYF. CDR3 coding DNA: TGCGCCAGCAGCCCCGGACAGGGGTTAACCTACGAGCAGTACTTC. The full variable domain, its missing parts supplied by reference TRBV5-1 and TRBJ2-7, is KAGVTQTPRYLIKTRGQQVTLSCSPISGHRSVSWYQQTPGQGLQFLFEYFSETQRNKGNFPGRFSGRQFSNSRSEMNVSTLELGDSALYLCASSPGQGLTYEQYFGPGTRLTVT.

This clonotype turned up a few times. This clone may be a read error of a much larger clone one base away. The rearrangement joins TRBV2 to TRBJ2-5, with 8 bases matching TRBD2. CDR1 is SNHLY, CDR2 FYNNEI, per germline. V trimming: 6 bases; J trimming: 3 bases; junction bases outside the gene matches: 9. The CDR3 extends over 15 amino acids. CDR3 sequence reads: CASRGLVGNKETQYF. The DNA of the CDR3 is TGTGCCAGCAGGGGACTAGTGGGGAATAAAGAGACCCAGTACTTC.

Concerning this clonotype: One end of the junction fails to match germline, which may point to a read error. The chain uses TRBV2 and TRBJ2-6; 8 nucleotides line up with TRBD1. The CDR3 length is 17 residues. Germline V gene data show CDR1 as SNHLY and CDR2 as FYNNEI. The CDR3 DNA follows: TGTGCCAGCAGTGACGCCAGACAGGGGACTGGGACCAACGTCCTGACTTTC. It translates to CASSDARQGTGTNVLTF.

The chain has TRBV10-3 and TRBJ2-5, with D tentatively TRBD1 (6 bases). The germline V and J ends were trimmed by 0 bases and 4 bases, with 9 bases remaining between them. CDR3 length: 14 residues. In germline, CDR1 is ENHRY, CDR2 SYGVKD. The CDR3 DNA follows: TGTGCCATCAGTGAGTCTACAGGGCGAGAGACCCAGTACTTC. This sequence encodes CAISESTGRETQYF.

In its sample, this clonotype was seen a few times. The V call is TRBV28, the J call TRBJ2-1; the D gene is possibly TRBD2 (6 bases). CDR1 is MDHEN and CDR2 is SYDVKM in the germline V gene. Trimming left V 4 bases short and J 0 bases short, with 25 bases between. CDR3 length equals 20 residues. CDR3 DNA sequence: TGTGCCAGCAGTTCCCCCCCGGGACTCCCCTACCAGAGCTCCTACAATGAGCAGTTCTTC. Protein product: CASSSPPGLPYQSSYNEQFF.

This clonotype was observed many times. CDR3 sequence (DNA): TGTGCCATCAGCAGAAGCCGTCTCGCAACAGGGGCTATGAACACTGAAGCTTTCTTT. Translation: CAISRSRLATGAMNTEAFF. V is TRBV10-3 and J is TRBJ1-1; 7 nucleotides match TRBD1. Per the germline V gene, CDR1 is ENHRY and CDR2 is SYGVKD. The V gene end was trimmed by 6 bases and the J gene end by 0 bases; junction bases not matched to a gene: 19. The CDR3 is made up of 19 amino acids.

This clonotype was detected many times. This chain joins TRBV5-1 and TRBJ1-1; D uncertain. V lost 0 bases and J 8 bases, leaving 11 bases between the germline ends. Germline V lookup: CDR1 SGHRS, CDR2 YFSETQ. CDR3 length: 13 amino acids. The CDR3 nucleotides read TGCGCCAGCAGCTTGGGAGGCGGGAGAGAAGCTTTCTTT. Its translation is CASSLGGGREAFF. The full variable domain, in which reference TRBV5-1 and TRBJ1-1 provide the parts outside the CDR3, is KAGVTQTPRYLIKTRGQQVTLSCSPISGHRSVSWYQQTPGQGLQFLFEYFSETQRNKGNFPGRFSGRQFSNSRSEMNVSTLELGDSALYLCASSLGGGREAFFGQGTRLTVV.

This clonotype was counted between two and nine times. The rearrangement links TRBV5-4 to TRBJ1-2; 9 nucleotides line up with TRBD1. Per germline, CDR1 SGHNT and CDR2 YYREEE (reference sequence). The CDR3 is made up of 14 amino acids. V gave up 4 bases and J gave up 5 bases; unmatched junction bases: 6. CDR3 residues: CASSGYRGPYGYTF. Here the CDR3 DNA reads TGTGCCAGCAGCGGGTACAGGGGGCCTTATGGCTACACCTTC.

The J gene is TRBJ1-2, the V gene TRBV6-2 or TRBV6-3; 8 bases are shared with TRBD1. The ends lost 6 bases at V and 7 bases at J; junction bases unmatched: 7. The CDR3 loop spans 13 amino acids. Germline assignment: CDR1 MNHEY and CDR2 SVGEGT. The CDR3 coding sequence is TGTGCCAGCAGCGTGGACAGGGCGGGTGGCTACACCTTC. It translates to CASSVDRAGGYTF.

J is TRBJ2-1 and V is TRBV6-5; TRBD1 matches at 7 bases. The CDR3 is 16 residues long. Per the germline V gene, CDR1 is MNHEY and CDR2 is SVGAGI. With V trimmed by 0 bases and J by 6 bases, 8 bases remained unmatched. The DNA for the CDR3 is TGTGCCAGCAGTTACTCGACAGGGTTAGGAAGCAATGAGCAGTTCTTC. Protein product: CASSYSTGLGSNEQFF.

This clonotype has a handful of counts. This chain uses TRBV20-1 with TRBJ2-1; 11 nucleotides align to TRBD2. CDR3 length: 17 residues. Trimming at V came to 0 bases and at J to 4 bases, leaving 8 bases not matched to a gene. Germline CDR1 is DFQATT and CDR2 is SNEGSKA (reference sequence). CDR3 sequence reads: CSARDESGTSGYNEQFF. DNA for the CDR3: TGCAGTGCTAGAGATGAGTCCGGGACTAGCGGATACAATGAGCAGTTCTTC.

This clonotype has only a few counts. For the CDR3, the DNA is TGTGCCAGCAGCTACTCCGGACTGGCGGGAGAGAACACCGGGGAGCTGTTTTTT. It codes for CASSYSGLAGENTGELFF. The chain employs TRBV27 and TRBJ2-2; TRBD2 matches at 7 bases. The CDR3 length is 18 residues. Germline CDR1 reads MNHEY; CDR2 reads SMNVEV (reference sequence). With 6 bases clipped from V and 1 base from J, the junction kept 14 bases outside the gene matches.

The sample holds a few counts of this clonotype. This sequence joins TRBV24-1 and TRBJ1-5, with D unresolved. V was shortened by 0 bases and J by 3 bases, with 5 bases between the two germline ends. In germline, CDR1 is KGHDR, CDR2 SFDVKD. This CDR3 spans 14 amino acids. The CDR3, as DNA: TGTGCCACCAGTGATTTGAAGACCAATCAGCCCCAGCATTTT. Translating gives CATSDLKTNQPQHF.

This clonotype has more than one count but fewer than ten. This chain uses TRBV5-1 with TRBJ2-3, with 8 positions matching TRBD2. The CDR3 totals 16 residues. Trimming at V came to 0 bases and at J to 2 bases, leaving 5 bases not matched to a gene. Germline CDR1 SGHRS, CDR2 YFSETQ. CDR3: CASSLVASGLTDTQYF. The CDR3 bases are TGCGCCAGCAGCTTGGTGGCTAGCGGGCTCACAGATACGCAGTATTTT.

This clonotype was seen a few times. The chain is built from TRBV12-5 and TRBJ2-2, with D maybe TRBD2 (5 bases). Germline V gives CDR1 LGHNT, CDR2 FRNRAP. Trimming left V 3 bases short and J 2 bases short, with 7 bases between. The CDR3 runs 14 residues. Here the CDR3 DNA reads TGTGCTAGTGGTTTCGGGGAAAACACCGGGGAGCTGTTTTTT. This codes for CASGFGENTGELFF.

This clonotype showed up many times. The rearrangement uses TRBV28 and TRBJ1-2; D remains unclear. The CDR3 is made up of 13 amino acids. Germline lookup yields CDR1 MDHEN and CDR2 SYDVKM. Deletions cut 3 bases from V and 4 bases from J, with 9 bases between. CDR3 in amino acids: CASSFLAVYGYTF. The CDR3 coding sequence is TGTGCCAGCAGTTTTCTGGCAGTCTATGGCTACACCTTC.

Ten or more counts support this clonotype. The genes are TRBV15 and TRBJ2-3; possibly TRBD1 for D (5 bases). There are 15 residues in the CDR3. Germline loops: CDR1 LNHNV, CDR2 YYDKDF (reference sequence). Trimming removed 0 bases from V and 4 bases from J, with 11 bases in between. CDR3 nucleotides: TGTGCCACCAGCAGAGATCGCGACAGACCAGATACGCAGTATTTT. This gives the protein CATSRDRDRPDTQYF.

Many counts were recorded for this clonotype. CDR3 DNA: TGCGCCAGCAGCCAGTGGAGTTTCCAAGAGACCCAGTACTTC. This gives the protein CASSQWSFQETQYF. The chain couples TRBV4-3 to TRBJ2-5; D is uncertain. Germline CDR1 is LGHNA and CDR2 is YSLEER. The CDR3 covers 14 residues. Trimming stripped 3 bases from V and 1 base from J, with 9 bases between.

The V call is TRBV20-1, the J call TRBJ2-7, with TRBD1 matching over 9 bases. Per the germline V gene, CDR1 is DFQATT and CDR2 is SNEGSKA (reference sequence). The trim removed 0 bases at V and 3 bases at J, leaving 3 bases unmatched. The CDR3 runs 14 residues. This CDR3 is CSAREGGQGYEQYF. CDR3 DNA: TGCAGTGCTAGAGAGGGGGGACAGGGCTACGAGCAGTACTTC.

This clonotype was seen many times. As DNA, the CDR3 is TGCGCCAGCAGCCCCGGACTAGCGGGCCTGAGAGCCTACAATGAGCAGTTCTTC. Translating gives CASSPGLAGLRAYNEQFF. The chain combines TRBV5-1 with TRBJ2-1; TRBD2 aligns across 11 bases. V trimming: 4 bases; J trimming: 2 bases; junction bases outside the gene matches: 11. CDR3 size: 18 residues. Germline lookup yields CDR1 SGHRS and CDR2 YFSETQ.

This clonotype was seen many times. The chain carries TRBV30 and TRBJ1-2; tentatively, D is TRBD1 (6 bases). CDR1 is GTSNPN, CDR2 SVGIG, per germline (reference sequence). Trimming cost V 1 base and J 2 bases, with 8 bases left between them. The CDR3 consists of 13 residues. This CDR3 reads CAWSGTGNYGYTF. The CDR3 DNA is TGTGCCTGGAGTGGCACAGGGAACTATGGCTACACCTTC.